A selection of T cell receptor beta chains follows, all from one sample in a study of T cell changes during pregnancy in multiple sclerosis. This table comes from immunoSEQ multiplex PCR, and its TCRdb copy is limited to in-frame clones, with some not included. The sample includes under 80,000 clones, roughly 92% seen only once; the top ten take over 3.5%. The sequencing here drew on peripheral blood, taken after pregnancy. These receptors were obtained from a female donor in good health, enrolled as a control in a pregnancy study. Both conserved end residues are part of each CDR3. The D gene is left open where the match is weak. Rows give clone size only sometimes, using once, few, many, or a class for an expanded clone.

v_call: TRBV2
j_call: TRBJ1-2
clone_size: .
d_call: TRBD1
cdr3_aa: CASSEAVGTVAWNYGYTF
cdr3_nt: TGTGCCAGCAGTGAAGCGGTTGGGACAGTCGCTTGGAACTATGGCTACACCTTC

v_call: TRBV6-1
j_call: TRBJ1-5
clone_size: .
d_call: .
cdr3_aa: CASSEAEGNQPQHF
cdr3_nt: TGTGCCAGCAGTGAAGCTGAGGGCAATCAGCCCCAGCATTTT

v_call: TRBV5-1
j_call: TRBJ1-6
clone_size: .
d_call: TRBD1
cdr3_aa: CASSTGELGSPLHF
cdr3_nt: TGCGCCAGCAGCACAGGGGAATTGGGATCACCCCTCCACTTT

v_call: TRBV29-1
j_call: TRBJ2-1
clone_size: .
d_call: TRBD2
cdr3_aa: CSVPGTSGRKNEQFF
cdr3_nt: TGCAGCGTTCCCGGGACTAGCGGGAGGAAAAATGAGCAGTTCTTC

v_call: TRBV7-9
j_call: TRBJ2-7
clone_size: .
d_call: .
cdr3_aa: CATAGGSYEQYF
cdr3_nt: TGTGCGACGGCAGGAGGCTCCTACGAGCAGTACTTC

v_call: TRBV15
j_call: TRBJ2-3
clone_size: .
d_call: .
cdr3_aa: CATSRDAGRGTDTQYF
cdr3_nt: TGTGCCACCAGCAGAGACGCGGGGAGGGGGACAGATACGCAGTATTTT

v_call: TRBV7-3
j_call: TRBJ2-5
clone_size: .
d_call: TRBD2
cdr3_aa: CASSLSGTTFGETQYF
cdr3_nt: TGTGCCAGCAGCTTGTCGGGGACTACCTTCGGCGAGACCCAGTACTTC

v_call: TRBV28
j_call: TRBJ1-1
clone_size: once
d_call: .
cdr3_aa: CASSSYRTEAFF
cdr3_nt: TGTGCCAGCAGTTCCTACCGGACTGAAGCTTTCTTT

v_call: TRBV10-3
j_call: TRBJ1-1
clone_size: .
d_call: .
cdr3_aa: CAISDGGDTEAFF
cdr3_nt: TGTGCCATCAGTGACGGAGGAGACACTGAAGCTTTCTTT

v_call: TRBV4-3
j_call: TRBJ2-3
clone_size: .
d_call: TRBD1
cdr3_aa: CASSPPGQGADTQYF
cdr3_nt: TGCGCCAGCAGCCCACCCGGACAGGGAGCAGATACGCAGTATTTT

v_call: TRBV7-9
j_call: TRBJ2-1
clone_size: .
d_call: .
cdr3_aa: CASSLVQVPHLFF
cdr3_nt: TGTGCCAGCAGCTTAGTTCAGGTCCCCCATCTGTTCTTC

v_call: TRBV5-1
j_call: TRBJ1-2
clone_size: .
d_call: .
cdr3_aa: CASSLGREASGYTF
cdr3_nt: TGCGCCAGCAGCTTGGGTAGGGAGGCGTCCGGCTACACCTTC

v_call: TRBV9
j_call: TRBJ2-1
clone_size: .
d_call: TRBD2
cdr3_aa: CASSVGVGLAGVGEQFF
cdr3_nt: TGTGCCAGCAGCGTAGGAGTTGGGCTAGCGGGAGTTGGTGAGCAGTTCTTC

v_call: TRBV4-2
j_call: TRBJ2-5
clone_size: .
d_call: TRBD2
cdr3_aa: CASSQGSGIAGVETQYF
cdr3_nt: TGTGCCAGCAGCCAAGGAAGTGGGATAGCGGGAGTGGAGACCCAGTACTTC

v_call: TRBV28
j_call: TRBJ1-5
clone_size: .
d_call: .
cdr3_aa: CASSLIAGTSGNQPQHF
cdr3_nt: TGTGCCAGCAGTTTGATCGCGGGGACGAGTGGCAATCAGCCCCAGCATTTT

v_call: TRBV18
j_call: TRBJ1-2
clone_size: once
d_call: .
cdr3_aa: CASSRYTGTQDYGYTF
cdr3_nt: TGTGCCAGCTCGCGCTATACCGGGACACAAGACTATGGCTACACCTTC

v_call: TRBV12-1
j_call: TRBJ2-5
clone_size: .
d_call: .
cdr3_aa: CASSFPRDYEETQYF
cdr3_nt: TGTGCCAGCAGCTTCCCCCGGGACTACGAGGAGACCCAGTACTTC

v_call: TRBV5-6
j_call: TRBJ1-4
clone_size: once
d_call: .
cdr3_aa: CASSLAGFGEKLFF
cdr3_nt: TGTGCCAGCAGCTTGGCGGGATTCGGTGAAAAACTGTTTTTT

v_call: TRBV19
j_call: TRBJ1-1
clone_size: .
d_call: .
cdr3_aa: CASRGTSPSTEAFF
cdr3_nt: TGTGCCAGTCGAGGGACTTCTCCTAGCACTGAAGCTTTCTTT

v_call: TRBV30
j_call: TRBJ2-2
clone_size: once
d_call: .
cdr3_aa: CAWSLGVPRAGELFF
cdr3_nt: TGTGCCTGGAGTTTAGGGGTTCCAAGGGCCGGGGAGCTGTTTTTT

v_call: TRBV9
j_call: TRBJ2-7
clone_size: .
d_call: .
cdr3_aa: CASSFASGGGMYEQYF
cdr3_nt: TGTGCCAGCAGCTTCGCCTCAGGTGGCGGGATGTACGAGCAGTACTTC

v_call: TRBV27
j_call: TRBJ2-3
clone_size: .
d_call: .
cdr3_aa: CASSSVRRAFEADTQYF
cdr3_nt: TGTGCCAGCAGTTCTGTCAGGAGGGCCTTTGAGGCAGATACGCAGTATTTT

v_call: TRBV5-1
j_call: TRBJ2-7
clone_size: .
d_call: .
cdr3_aa: CASSLGSNSYEQYF
cdr3_nt: TGCGCCAGCAGCTTGGGTTCCAACTCCTACGAGCAGTACTTC

v_call: TRBV19
j_call: TRBJ2-5
clone_size: .
d_call: .
cdr3_aa: CASSIGGGIETQYF
cdr3_nt: TGTGCCAGTAGTATAGGGGGCGGGATAGAGACCCAGTACTTC

v_call: TRBV7-9
j_call: TRBJ2-1
clone_size: .
d_call: .
cdr3_aa: CASSFDRVGPYEQFF
cdr3_nt: TGTGCCAGCAGCTTTGACAGAGTAGGTCCGTATGAGCAGTTCTTC

v_call: TRBV4-3
j_call: TRBJ2-7
clone_size: .
d_call: .
cdr3_aa: CASSQEILTYEQYF
cdr3_nt: TGCGCCAGCAGCCAAGAGATCCTAACCTACGAGCAGTACTTC

v_call: TRBV28
j_call: TRBJ1-5
clone_size: .
d_call: .
cdr3_aa: CASNISRRGARQPQHF
cdr3_nt: TGTGCCAGCAACATATCGCGGCGGGGGGCACGACAGCCCCAGCATTTT

v_call: TRBV28
j_call: TRBJ2-2
clone_size: .
d_call: TRBD2
cdr3_aa: CASSLGVGLASGELFF
cdr3_nt: TGTGCCAGCAGTTTAGGGGTGGGACTAGCGAGCGGGGAGCTGTTTTTT

v_call: TRBV6-1
j_call: TRBJ2-7
clone_size: .
d_call: TRBD1
cdr3_aa: CASSEALTGGTYEQYF
cdr3_nt: TGTGCCAGCAGTGAAGCGCTAACAGGGGGAACCTACGAGCAGTACTTC

v_call: TRBV2
j_call: TRBJ2-2
clone_size: .
d_call: .
cdr3_aa: CASKRENTGELFF
cdr3_nt: TGTGCCAGCAAGAGGGAGAACACCGGGGAGCTGTTTTTT

v_call: TRBV29-1
j_call: TRBJ2-2
clone_size: .
d_call: TRBD2
cdr3_aa: CSGRLAGGGTGELFF
cdr3_nt: TGCAGCGGTCGGCTGGCGGGGGGCGGGACCGGGGAGCTGTTTTTT

v_call: TRBV19
j_call: TRBJ2-2
clone_size: .
d_call: TRBD1
cdr3_aa: CASSVVGQGLTGELFF
cdr3_nt: TGTGCCAGTAGTGTAGTTGGACAGGGTCTCACCGGGGAGCTGTTTTTT

v_call: TRBV6-1
j_call: TRBJ2-7
clone_size: .
d_call: .
cdr3_aa: CASTPPGIGEQYF
cdr3_nt: TGTGCCAGCACCCCTCCCGGGATCGGCGAGCAGTACTTC

v_call: TRBV5-1
j_call: TRBJ2-1
clone_size: .
d_call: TRBD2
cdr3_aa: CASSLAGREVSHNEQFF
cdr3_nt: TGCGCCAGCAGCTTGGCTGGCCGGGAGGTGTCGCACAATGAGCAGTTCTTC

v_call: TRBV6-1
j_call: TRBJ2-3
clone_size: .
d_call: TRBD2
cdr3_aa: CASSGLAGGTTDTQYF
cdr3_nt: TGTGCCAGCAGTGGACTAGCGGGAGGGACGACGGATACGCAGTATTTT

v_call: TRBV4-1
j_call: TRBJ1-2
clone_size: .
d_call: TRBD1
cdr3_aa: CASSPRDREIHGYTF
cdr3_nt: TGCGCCAGCAGCCCCCGGGACAGGGAGATTCATGGCTACACCTTC

v_call: TRBV5-1
j_call: TRBJ2-3
clone_size: .
d_call: .
cdr3_aa: CASSPRGARDTQYF
cdr3_nt: TGCGCCAGCAGCCCTCGGGGGGCACGGGATACGCAGTATTTT

v_call: TRBV19
j_call: TRBJ1-1
clone_size: .
d_call: .
cdr3_aa: CASSPTGNTEAFF
cdr3_nt: TGTGCCAGTAGTCCGACGGGAAACACTGAAGCTTTCTTT

v_call: TRBV7-2
j_call: TRBJ1-2
clone_size: .
d_call: .
cdr3_aa: CASSLAPGPYGYTF
cdr3_nt: TGTGCCAGCAGCTTAGCTCCAGGGCCCTATGGCTACACCTTC

v_call: TRBV14
j_call: TRBJ1-6
clone_size: .
d_call: .
cdr3_aa: CASSQVGSNSPLHF
cdr3_nt: TGTGCCAGCAGCCAAGTAGGGAGTAATTCACCCCTCCACTTT

v_call: TRBV2
j_call: TRBJ1-1
clone_size: few
d_call: .
cdr3_aa: CASSDSKAFF
cdr3_nt: TGTGCCAGCAGTGACAGTAAAGCTTTCTTT

v_call: TRBV29-1
j_call: TRBJ1-5
clone_size: .
d_call: .
cdr3_aa: CNPTGNQPQHF
cdr3_nt: TGCAACCCGACGGGGAATCAGCCCCAGCATTTT

v_call: TRBV7-7
j_call: TRBJ2-1
clone_size: .
d_call: TRBD1
cdr3_aa: CASSPGQGYYNEQFF
cdr3_nt: TGTGCCAGCAGCCCGGGACAGGGATACTACAATGAGCAGTTCTTC